This is a list of T cell receptor beta chains from one sample in a study of blood T cell repertoires in COVID-19. Sequencing used immunoSEQ multiplex PCR; TCRdb keeps in-frame clones, though not all of them. The sample has under 200,000 clones; 85% to 95% are singletons. Sequencing was done on a sample of peripheral blood. The origin of the receptors is a middle-aged man with acute or convalescent COVID-19. The CDR3 runs from the conserved cysteine through the conserved F or W.

V: TRBV9; J: TRBJ2-1; CDR3: CASSERLAYNEQFF
V: TRBV6-6; J: TRBJ2-3; CDR3: CASSYFGVREGDTQYF
V: TRBV19; J: TRBJ1-5; CDR3: CASSETGGRQPQHF
V: TRBV6-2/TRBV6-3; J: TRBJ2-5; CDR3: CASSYSRQGSMETQYF
V: TRBV15; J: TRBJ2-7; CDR3: CATSRVGRVYEQYF
V: TRBV6-6; J: TRBJ2-1; CDR3: CASSPGLAGGYSYNEQFF
V: TRBV19; J: TRBJ1-5; CDR3: CASSITLRGGAANQPQHF
V: TRBV28; J: TRBJ1-6; CDR3: CASKPGHLVGYSPLHF
V: TRBV19; J: TRBJ1-3; CDR3: CASSNPYSGNTIYF
V: TRBV27; J: TRBJ1-1; CDR3: CASSSNFRGAEAFF
V: TRBV28; J: TRBJ1-5; CDR3: CASSLSGGNQPQHF
V: TRBV11-2; J: TRBJ2-7; CDR3: CASSLEGGAVYEQYF
V: TRBV20-1; J: TRBJ2-7; CDR3: CSASRSSGPYEQYF
V: TRBV6-6; J: TRBJ1-5; CDR3: CASTDRGDNQPQHF
V: TRBV3-1/TRBV3-2; J: TRBJ1-2; CDR3: CASSQARDTDLYGYTF
V: TRBV7-3; J: TRBJ1-6; CDR3: CASSATGNRNSPLHF
V: TRBV5-1; J: TRBJ2-5; CDR3: CASSTEWAETQYF
V: TRBV7-2; J: TRBJ1-3; CDR3: CASSHGQGADTIYF
V: TRBV5-1; J: TRBJ2-5; CDR3: CASSWSGTGQETQYF
V: TRBV20-1; J: TRBJ2-7; CDR3: CSASANRPWEQYF
V: TRBV9; J: TRBJ2-1; CDR3: CASSLGVRAFDEQFF
V: TRBV9; J: TRBJ1-3; CDR3: CASSVAGEPQGPGNTIYF
V: TRBV18; J: TRBJ2-1; CDR3: CASSPPSGENNEQFF
V: TRBV7-7; J: TRBJ2-1; CDR3: CASSLRGGRATSNSYNEQFF
V: TRBV2; J: TRBJ1-1; CDR3: CATNGEGRRSEAFF
V: TRBV5-4; J: TRBJ1-1; CDR3: CASSSTGTGQMNTEAFF
V: TRBV19; J: TRBJ2-6; CDR3: CASRPWALRSGANVLTF
V: TRBV10-1; J: TRBJ1-4; CDR3: CASSESRGAGEKLFF